This T cell receptor (beta chain) was captured in a study of early T cells in non-severe SARS-CoV-2 infection. Background on the study: Chains stayed unpaired after sequencing of bulk RNA from unsorted whole blood. Study-wide results and limits: Matching results from VDJdb favored anti-spike CD8 responses, leaving private and CD4 specificities undetected.

TCRdb re-derived calls from the 5' RACE reads in MiXCR, one entry per CDR3 protein. The data show around 70,000 distinct CDR3 sequences, with about 12% seen just once and around 4% held by the top ten. This clonotype was seen at least ten times. As yet, its antigen is unknown. Germline V CDR1 and CDR2: SGHTA, FQGNSA. V shed 5 bases and J 9 bases; nucleotides not matched to a gene: 7. The CDR3 runs 15 residues. This chain uses TRBV7-2 with TRBJ2-1; 13 bases are shared with TRBD2. The sample taken for sequencing was whole blood. This TCR derives from an adult who was a healthcare worker with PCR-confirmed SARS-CoV-2 infection or an uninfected control (not recorded which). The CDR3 sequence is CASSRWTSGSFEQFF. The CDR3 DNA is TGTGCCAGCAGCCGATGGACTAGCGGGAGTTTTGAGCAGTTCTTC. Together with reference TRBV7-2 and TRBJ2-1, the CDR3 gives the full variable domain: GAGVSQSPSNKVTEKGKDVELRCDPISGHTALYWYRQSLGQGLEFLIYFQGNSAPDKSGLPSDRFSAERTGGSVSTLTIQRTQQEDSAVYLCASSRWTSGSFEQFFGPGTRLTVL.